Each of the 2 T cell receptor beta chains below was sequenced from the same sample in a study of T-cell reconstitution after alpha-beta-depleted transplantation in children. A TCRbeta library incorporating unique molecular identifiers was prepared. TCRdb fed the PCR reads into MiXCR, producing one record per CDR3 protein. Among 100,000 or so distinct CDR3 sequences, 7.5% to 9.5% were seen once, and the ten largest hold 15% to 20%. Sequencing was performed on PBMCs, taken before TCRalphabeta/CD19-depleted stem cell transplant. The source is a boy aged 2 to 9 with acute lymphoblastic leukemia, due to receive a stem cell transplant.

In its sample, this clonotype was seen many times. The chain has TRBV12-3 or TRBV12-4 and TRBJ1-3, with 7 bases aligning to TRBD1. The CDR3 totals 14 residues. The V segment lost 6 bases and the J segment 4 bases; nucleotides outside the gene matches: 6. The CDR3 loop reads CASSETGQGNTIYF. Here the CDR3 DNA reads TGTGCCAGCAGCGAGACAGGGCAAGGAAACACCATATATTTT.

This clonotype has at least ten counts. This rearrangement joins TRBV7-2 to TRBJ2-5; TRBD2 aligns across 10 bases. The CDR3 loop spans 15 amino acids. Germline V gene data show CDR1 as SGHTA and CDR2 as FQGNSA. The junction had 9 bases not matched to a gene; V was cut back by 6 bases and J by 5 bases. As DNA, the CDR3 is TGTGCCAGCAGTTACAGCGGGGGGGTTCGTGAGACCCAGTACTTC. Protein product: CASSYSGGVRETQYF. Filled out from reference TRBV7-2 and TRBJ2-5, the complete variable domain reads GAGVSQSPSNKVTEKGKDVELRCDPISGHTALYWYRQSLGQGLEFLIYFQGNSAPDKSGLPSDRFSAERTGGSVSTLTIQRTQQEDSAVYLCASSYSGGVRETQYFGPGTRLLVL.